The table lists the clone carrying this TCR beta chain with many counts. Its antigen is unknown. To make TCR beta libraries, researchers used iRepertoire HTBI primers and Arm-PCR of CDR3 regions. A single record per CDR3 protein comes from TCRdb applying MiXCR to the multiplex PCR reads. Here the sample spans about 460,000 distinct CDR3 sequences, around 15% being singletons. Stated time point: newly diagnosed GD, antithyroid drugs for less than 3 months. The authors made the TCR library using RNA they extracted from PBMCs. The CDR3 is made up of 11 amino acids. Germline loops: CDR1 GTSNPN, CDR2 SVGIG (reference sequence). Trimming cost V 2 bases and J 4 bases, with 4 bases left between them. This sample stems from a study of regulatory T cells in long-lasting Graves disease. The study, taken as a whole, reports: TRBV28, TRBJ1-2 and TRBJ2-5 emerged as the favored segments in persistent disease.

This same sample was also part of a study on T cells in Graves' hyperthyroidism and ophthalmopathy. That investigation notes: TCR CDR3 underwent first-round RT-PCR with the HTBI primer set.

This TCR was sampled from a woman between 45 and 65 years old with Graves disease. V is TRBV30 and J is TRBJ2-3, with D uncertain. Sequenced here: peripheral blood mononuclear cells (PBMCs), sampled at new diagnosis, from a patient treated with antithyroid drugs. The CDR3 region is CAWSLSDTQYF. CDR3 nucleotides: TGTGCCTGGAGTCTGTCAGATACGCAGTATTTT.